One sample yielded the 24 T cell receptor beta chains listed below, sequenced in a study of tissue T cells after allogeneic stem cell transplantation. Stated time point: mouse harvest day 14 after allogeneic transplant. Tail vein injection delivered 10^7 T-cell-depleted bone marrow cells and 10^6 splenic CD5+ T cells. Produced via immunoSEQ multiplex PCR; TCRdb's table is partial and in-frame only. The repertoire holds some 7,900 clones, with 37% as singletons. Sequencing was carried out using skin. Receptors originate from a female BALB/c mouse given C57BL/6 T cells with graft-versus-host disease after an allogeneic hematopoietic cell transplant.

A remark on this clone: Mouse gene names apply. From the germline J gene comes the end of the CDR3, since the read stops 1 residue before it. The rearrangement links TRBV12-1 to TRBJ2-2, with a weak D call TRBD2 (7 bases). V was shortened by 0 bases and J by 3 bases, with 10 bases between the two germline ends. Germline V CDR1 and CDR2: SGHSN, HYEKVE. This CDR3 contains 15 residues. The covered CDR3 bases are TGTGCCAGCTCTCTCCTGGGGGCGGACACCGGGCAGCTCTAC. It translates to CASSLLGADTGQLY. The entire CDR3 protein is CASSLLGADTGQLYF.

Concerning this clone itself: Gene names refer to mouse genes. The CDR3 is cut off 1 residue early in the read; its end comes from the germline J gene. The chain couples TRBV1 to TRBJ2-7; D is undetermined. This CDR3 is 12 amino acids long. Germline V gene data show CDR1 as NSQYPW and CDR2 as LRSPGD (reference sequence). The V end lost 3 bases, the J end lost 4 bases, and 7 bases lay between the germline ends. The CDR3 sequence is CTCSATTYEQYF. The sequenced part of the CDR3 DNA is TGCACCTGCAGTGCCACAACTTATGAACAGTAC. Looking up the rest from reference TRBV1 and TRBJ2-7 gives the full variable domain: VTLLEQNPRWRLVPRGQAVNLRCILKNSQYPWMSWYQQDLQKQLQWLFTLRSPGDKEVKSLPGADYLATRVTDTELRLQVANMSQGRTLYCTCSATTYEQYFGPGTRLTVL.

Comments on this clone: Here the gene names and germline are mouse. The read ends 1 residue shy of where the CDR3 ends; the end is completed using the germline J gene. The chain uses TRBV14 and TRBJ1-4, with TRBD1 as a possible D gene (5 bases). Looked up from germline, CDR1 is SGHDT and CDR2 is FRDEAV. The V end lost 5 bases, the J end lost 0 bases, and 8 bases lay between the germline ends. There are 14 residues in the CDR3. The part of the CDR3 DNA that was read is TGTGCCAGCAGGACGACAGTTTCCAACGAAAGATTATTT. It specifies CASRTTVSNERLF. The whole CDR3 protein is CASRTTVSNERLFF.

This clone has a handful of counts. Gene labels here are mouse ones. The read ends 1 residue early relative to the CDR3; the germline J gene fills the gap. The chain joins TRBV13-2 to TRBJ2-5; 7 bases map to TRBD2. There are 14 residues in the CDR3. The ends lost 5 bases at V and 0 bases at J; junction bases unmatched: 3. Germline V CDR1 and CDR2: NNHNN, SYGAGS (reference sequence). Partial CDR3 DNA: TGTGCCAGCGGCCTCTGGGGGAACCAAGACACCCAGTAC. It is translated as CASGLWGNQDTQY. The CDR3 reads in full as CASGLWGNQDTQYF.

In regard to this clone: Gene names and germline refer to mouse. The CDR3 is cut off 1 residue early in the read; its end comes from the germline J gene. The chain joins TRBV26 to TRBJ1-4; 9 positions agree with TRBD1. The CDR3 spans 14 residues. V shed 4 bases, J shed 7 bases, and the junction held 4 bases outside the gene matches. CDR1 and CDR2 (germline): KGHPV, FQNQEV (reference sequence). The covered CDR3 bases are TGTGCCAGCAGTCCGGGACAGGGAGGCGAAAGATTATTT. Translating gives CASSPGQGGERLF. The entire CDR3 is CASSPGQGGERLFF.

To note about this clone: All gene names here are mouse names. From the germline J gene comes the end of the CDR3, since the read stops 1 residue before it. The same CDR3 arises from other DNA sequences in this sample as well. V and J are TRBV26 and TRBJ1-1, with unresolved D. Trimming took off 3 bases at V and 0 bases at J, with 8 bases between the two ends. CDR3 length: 14 amino acids. Germline-derived CDR1 and CDR2 are KGHPV and FQNQEV (reference sequence). The CDR3 is CASSLGPSNTEVFF. The sequenced part of the CDR3 DNA is TGTGCCAGCAGTCTAGGCCCCTCAAACACAGAAGTCTTC.

On this clone itself: The listed genes are named as in mouse. The CDR3 end is not reached by the read, which stops 1 residue before it; the germline J gene fills it in. V gene TRBV16 combines with J gene TRBJ1-1, with D possibly being TRBD1 (5 bases). The CDR3 contains 14 residues. Germline values: CDR1 SGHSA, CDR2 FRNQAP. V was shortened by 0 bases and J by 4 bases, with 9 bases between the two germline ends. CDR3 DNA (partial): TGTGCAAGCAGCTTAGAGGGGGGGGGCACAGAAGTCTTC. It codes for CASSLEGGGTEVF. The CDR3 as a whole reads CASSLEGGGTEVFF.

As to this clone: Mouse gene names and germline throughout. The read is 1 residue too short to cover the CDR3 end, so that end is filled in from the germline J gene. The chain couples TRBV1 to TRBJ2-1, with TRBD1 matching 7 bases. Trimming removed 4 bases from V and 1 base from J; junction bases left unmatched: 1. In germline, CDR1 is NSQYPW, CDR2 LRSPGD (reference sequence). The CDR3 is made up of 14 amino acids. The CDR3 bases that were read are TGCACCTGCAGTGTGACAGGGAACTATGCTGAGCAGTTC. It yields the protein CTCSVTGNYAEQF. The entire CDR3 protein reads CTCSVTGNYAEQFF. Drawing the rest from reference TRBV1 and TRBJ2-1, the complete variable domain is VTLLEQNPRWRLVPRGQAVNLRCILKNSQYPWMSWYQQDLQKQLQWLFTLRSPGDKEVKSLPGADYLATRVTDTELRLQVANMSQGRTLYCTCSVTGNYAEQFFGPGTRLTVL.

The sample holds a few counts of this clone. The gene symbols are mouse symbols. The CDR3 goes on 1 residue after the read ends, and that part is filled in from the germline J gene. The chain carries TRBV26 and TRBJ2-4, with D maybe TRBD1 (5 bases). V was shortened by 3 bases and J by 0 bases, with 7 bases between the two germline ends. The germline V gene has CDR1 KGHPV and CDR2 FQNQEV (reference sequence). The CDR3 extends over 14 amino acids. CDR3 amino acids: CASSLGHSQNTLYF. The DNA read from the CDR3 is TGTGCCAGCAGTCTCGGACATAGTCAAAACACCTTGTAC.

This clone was detected a few times. Mouse gene names and germline throughout. Read data end 1 residue before the CDR3 end; the end is taken from the germline J gene. The gene calls are TRBV13-1 and TRBJ2-5; 10 positions match TRBD2. CDR1 and CDR2 from the germline V gene are NSHNY and SYGAGN. The CDR3 runs to 14 residues. V shed 1 base, J shed 5 bases, and the junction held 1 base outside the gene matches. CDR3 DNA (partial): TGTGCCAGCAGTGATCTGGGGGGGCGAGACACCCAGTAC. Amino acid sequence: CASSDLGGRDTQY. The whole CDR3 sequence reads CASSDLGGRDTQYF.

This clone was recorded a few times. Germline and genes: mouse. The read ends 1 residue shy of where the CDR3 ends; the end is completed using the germline J gene. Distinct nucleotide sequences in the sample also encode this CDR3. The chain links TRBV26 to TRBJ1-1; 8 bases agree with TRBD1. V was clipped by 3 bases and J by 1 base; unmatched bases: 1. Germline V gene lookup returns CDR1 KGHPV and CDR2 FQNQEV (reference sequence). This CDR3 has 14 residues. CDR3 region: CASSLDRGNTEVFF. The DNA read from the CDR3 is TGTGCCAGCAGTCTTGACAGGGGGAACACAGAAGTCTTC.

By sample share, this clone is medium-sized. Gene names are the mouse ones. With the read ending 1 residue before the CDR3 end, the germline J gene is used to fill in that end. The rearrangement links TRBV26 to TRBJ1-6; D may be TRBD1 (6 bases). TRBJ1-6 belongs to the ORF category, with a function that is uncertain. Trimming removed 4 bases from V and 4 bases from J, with 8 bases in between. Germline-derived CDR1 and CDR2 are KGHPV and FQNQEV (reference sequence). The CDR3 sequence is 14 residues long. The sequenced part of the CDR3 DNA is TGTGCCAGCAGTCCGGGACAATATAATTCGCCCCTCTAC. Translated, it gives CASSPGQYNSPLY. The full CDR3 protein reads CASSPGQYNSPLYF.

Worth noting for this clone: The germline and genes are mouse ones. The read stops 1 residue short of the end of the CDR3; the missing end is completed from the germline J gene. The V gene is TRBV26, the J gene TRBJ1-1; a possible D gene is TRBD1 (6 bases). Germline V gives CDR1 KGHPV, CDR2 FQNQEV (reference sequence). The CDR3 has 15 amino acids. V gave up 1 base and J gave up 0 bases, with 9 bases separating them. The CDR3 bases that were read are TGTGCCAGCAGTCTGTGGGGGACAACAAACACAGAAGTCTTC. It yields the protein CASSLWGTTNTEVF. The complete CDR3 sequence is CASSLWGTTNTEVFF.

Points on this clone: The germline and genes are mouse ones. Read coverage stops 1 residue before the CDR3 terminus; the germline J gene supplies the remainder. V gene TRBV26 combines with J gene TRBJ2-7, with TRBD1 identical over 10 bases. V shed 4 bases and J 3 bases; nucleotides not matched to a gene: 0. There are 13 residues in the CDR3. Germline CDR1 KGHPV, CDR2 FQNQEV (reference sequence). CDR3 sequence: CASSRTGGYEQYF. The covered CDR3 bases are TGTGCCAGCAGTCGGACAGGGGGCTATGAACAGTAC.

As concerns this clone: Germline and genes: mouse. The read gets to within 1 residue of the CDR3 end, and the germline J gene fills in the rest. V and J are TRBV26 and TRBJ1-4; weak D call: TRBD1 (6 bases). V was cut by 4 bases and J by 2 bases, with 8 bases left in between. The germline V gene encodes CDR1 KGHPV and CDR2 FQNQEV (reference sequence). The CDR3 is 14 residues long. The DNA read from the CDR3 is TGTGCCAGCAGTCCCCAGGGGTCCAACGAAAGATTATTT. It translates to CASSPQGSNERLF. The CDR3 in its entirety is CASSPQGSNERLFF.

The sample holds a few counts of this clone. Any gene name here is a mouse gene name. Coverage ceases 1 residue before the CDR3 finishes, and the germline J gene fills in the end. This chain uses TRBV26 with TRBJ1-3; D possibly corresponds to TRBD1 (6 bases). Germline CDR1 reads KGHPV; CDR2 reads FQNQEV (reference sequence). V lost 1 base to trimming and J lost 0 bases, with 10 bases between them. The CDR3 is 16 amino acids. This CDR3 reads CASSLLTGYSGNTLYF. CDR3 DNA, as far as it was read: TGTGCCAGCAGTCTGTTGACAGGTTATTCTGGAAATACGCTCTAT.

As concerns this clone: Mouse gene names apply. Read data end 1 residue before the CDR3 end; the end is taken from the germline J gene. The sample contains more than one DNA sequence encoding this CDR3. The chain employs TRBV26 and TRBJ2-2; D is undetermined. V was trimmed by 3 bases and J by 0 bases, leaving 5 bases between them. The CDR3 extends over 14 amino acids. The germline gives CDR1 KGHPV, CDR2 FQNQEV (reference sequence). The CDR3 sequence: CASSLGANTGQLYF. Partial CDR3 DNA: TGTGCCAGCAGTCTCGGTGCAAACACCGGGCAGCTCTAC.

This clone is classed as medium-sized (0.01 to 0.1%). The listed genes are named as in mouse. With the read ending 1 residue before the CDR3 end, the germline J gene is used to fill in that end. This chain connects TRBV1 to TRBJ1-5, with 7 bases lining up with TRBD1. The CDR3 extends over 15 amino acids. The V segment lost 3 bases and the J segment 4 bases; nucleotides outside the gene matches: 6. Germline V gene sequence: CDR1 NSQYPW, CDR2 LRSPGD (reference sequence). The CDR3 DNA, read in part, is TGCACCTGCAGTGCGACAGGGAGAGGAAACCAGGCTCCGCTT. Translating it yields CTCSATGRGNQAPL. The complete CDR3 reads CTCSATGRGNQAPLF.

This clone was observed a few times. Mouse gene names apply. The sequenced CDR3 bases are TGTGCCAGCAGCCCCCGCATCGGGCAGCTCTAC. It codes for CASSPRIGQLY. The CDR3, in full, reads CASSPRIGQLYF. The chain carries TRBV5 and TRBJ2-2; D call uncertain. The read terminates 1 residue ahead of where the CDR3 ends, so the germline J gene completes it. The CDR3 extends over 12 amino acids. V lost 4 bases to trimming and J lost 7 bases, with 7 bases between them. Looked up from germline, CDR1 is LGHNA and CDR2 is YNLKQL (reference sequence).

This clone was seen only a few times. The genes and germline here are from mouse. The read comes to an end 1 residue before the CDR3 does, leaving the germline J gene to fill in the end. J is TRBJ2-5 and V is TRBV29, with 8 bases that match TRBD2. Germline V gene sequence: CDR1 MSHET, CDR2 SYDVDS. After removal of 3 bases from V and 2 bases from J, the junction contained 1 base not matched to a gene. CDR3 length equals 14 residues. CDR3 bases read: TGTGCTAGCAGTTTTGGGGGGGGCCAAGACACCCAGTAC. Residues: CASSFGGGQDTQY. The complete CDR3 sequence is CASSFGGGQDTQYF.

On this clone: Mouse gene names apply. The CDR3 end falls 1 residue outside the read, so it is completed with the germline J gene. V gene TRBV13-2 combines with J gene TRBJ2-1, with 8 bases matching TRBD2. Germline-derived CDR1 and CDR2 are NNHNN and SYGAGS (reference sequence). With 2 bases clipped from V and 4 bases from J, the junction kept 5 bases outside the gene matches. The length of the CDR3 is 15 residues. CDR3 residues: CASGEVGGIYAEQFF. CDR3 bases read: TGTGCCAGCGGTGAGGTGGGGGGGATTTATGCTGAGCAGTTC.

This clone was counted between two and nine times. Gene names denote mouse genes. The CDR3 is cut off 1 residue early in the read; its end comes from the germline J gene. V gene TRBV13-1 combines with J gene TRBJ1-1; 8 nucleotides agree with TRBD1. The germline V gene has CDR1 NSHNY and CDR2 SYGAGN. V lost 4 bases, J lost 5 bases, and 4 bases stayed unmatched. CDR3 length: 13 amino acids. CDR3 bases read: TGTGCCAGCAGTTGGACAGGGAATACAGAAGTCTTC. Protein product: CASSWTGNTEVF. The complete CDR3 reads CASSWTGNTEVFF.

This clone was observed a single time. These gene names are mouse names. Coverage ceases 1 residue before the CDR3 finishes, and the germline J gene fills in the end. V and J are TRBV19 and TRBJ2-7, with TRBD2 identical over 14 bases. Losses at the gene ends were 5 bases for V and 6 bases for J; bases not matched to a gene: 4. Germline CDR1 FNHDT, CDR2 SITEND (reference sequence). This CDR3 contains 14 residues. This CDR3 is CASRGLGGRFEQYF. CDR3 bases read: TGTGCCAGCAGGGGACTGGGGGGGCGCTTTGAACAGTAC.

A remark on this clone: Genes here carry mouse names. Read sequence stops 1 residue before the CDR3 end, and the germline J gene provides the missing end. The gene calls are TRBV23 and TRBJ2-2; the D call in the table, TRBD2, was not verified against the DNA. This CDR3 comprises 17 residues. Germline V CDR1 and CDR2: KGHTA, FQNQQP. The CDR3 bases that were read are TGCTCCAGCAGTCAATTCTGGGGGGGCGCGGGCACCGGGCAGCTCTAC. It encodes CSSSQFWGGAGTGQLY. The full CDR3 protein is CSSSQFWGGAGTGQLYF.